This T cell receptor beta chain was identified during a study of blood T cell repertoires in COVID-19. Study-wide background: The United States, Italy and Spain provided the acute and convalescent COVID-19 samples. Sample material is recorded as cDNA or gDNA derived from T cells, B-cell-depleted T cells, or PBMCs.

With V trimmed by 2 bases and J by 6 bases, 4 bases remained unmatched. Germline lookup yields CDR1 MNHGY and CDR2 SVAAGI. This CDR3 is built from 15 residues. Source study methods: Estimation of nucleated cell counts relied on the amplification of reference gene primers. Using immunoSEQ multiplex PCR, the repertoire was profiled, and TCRdb retains in-frame clones only, with some absent. The DNA was the basis for D and trimming; V, J and clone size are from that table. This sample has 180,000 or so clones, with about 90% found just once. Specimen: peripheral blood. The rearrangement links TRBV6-9 to TRBJ1-4; 9 nucleotides agree with TRBD1. The source of this sequence is a man aged 35-49 years with active or convalescent COVID-19. CDR3 nucleotide sequence: TGTGCCAGCAGTTATGTCCGGACAGGGGATGAAAAACTGTTTTTT. Encoded protein: CASSYVRTGDEKLFF.